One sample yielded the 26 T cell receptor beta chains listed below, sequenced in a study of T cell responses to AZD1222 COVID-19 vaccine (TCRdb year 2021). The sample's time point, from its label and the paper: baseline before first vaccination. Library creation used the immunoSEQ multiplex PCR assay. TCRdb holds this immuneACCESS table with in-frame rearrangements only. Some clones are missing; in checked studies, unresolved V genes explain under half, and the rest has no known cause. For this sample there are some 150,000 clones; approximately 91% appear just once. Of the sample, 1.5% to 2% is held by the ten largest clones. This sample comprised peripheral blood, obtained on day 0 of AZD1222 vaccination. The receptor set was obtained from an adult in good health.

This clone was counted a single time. The DNA for the CDR3 is TGTGCCAGCAGCCCGGGGACAGGGCCCTATGGCTACACCTTC. Protein sequence: CASSPGTGPYGYTF. The chain employs TRBV7-9 and TRBJ1-2, with 9 bases that match TRBD1. With V trimmed by 5 bases and J by 4 bases, 5 bases remained unmatched. Germline V CDR1 and CDR2: SEHNR, FQNEAQ (reference sequence). The CDR3 has 14 residues.

As DNA, the CDR3 is TGCGCCAGCAGCTTGTCCCAGGGCGAAGAAAAACTGTTTTTT. It is translated as CASSLSQGEEKLFF. The gene calls are TRBV5-1 and TRBJ1-4, with D possibly being TRBD1 (5 bases). Germline CDR1 is SGHRS and CDR2 is YFSETQ. V lost 1 base, J lost 8 bases, and 12 bases lay in between. CDR3 length: 14 residues.

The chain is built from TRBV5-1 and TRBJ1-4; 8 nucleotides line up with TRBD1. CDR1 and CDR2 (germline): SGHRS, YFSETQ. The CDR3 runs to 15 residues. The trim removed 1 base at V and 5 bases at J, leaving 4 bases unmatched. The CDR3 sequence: CASSLSRTGNEKLFF. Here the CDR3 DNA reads TGCGCCAGCAGCTTGTCTCGGACAGGGAATGAAAAACTGTTTTTT.

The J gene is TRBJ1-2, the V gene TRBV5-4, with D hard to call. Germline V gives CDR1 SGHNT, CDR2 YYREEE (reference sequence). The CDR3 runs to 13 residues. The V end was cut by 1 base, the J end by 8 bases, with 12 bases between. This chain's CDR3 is CASSLSESLGYTF. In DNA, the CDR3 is TGTGCCAGCAGCTTGTCGGAGTCTCTGGGCTACACCTTC.

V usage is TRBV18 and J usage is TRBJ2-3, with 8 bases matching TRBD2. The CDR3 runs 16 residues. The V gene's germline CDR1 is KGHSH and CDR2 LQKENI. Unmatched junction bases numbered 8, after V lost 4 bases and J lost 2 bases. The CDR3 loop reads CASSQGLVAPTDTQYF. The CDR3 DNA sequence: TGTGCCAGCTCACAGGGACTAGTAGCCCCCACAGATACGCAGTATTTT. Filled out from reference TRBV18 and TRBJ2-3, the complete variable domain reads NAGVMQNPRHLVRRRGQEARLRCSPMKGHSHVYWYRQLPEEGLKFMVYLQKENIIDESGMPKERFSAEFPKEGPSILRIQQVVRGDSAAYFCASSQGLVAPTDTQYFGPGTRLTVL.

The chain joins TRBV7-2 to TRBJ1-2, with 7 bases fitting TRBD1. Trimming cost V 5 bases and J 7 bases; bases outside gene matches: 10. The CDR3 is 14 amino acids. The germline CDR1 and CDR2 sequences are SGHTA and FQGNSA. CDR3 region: CASSPPGGLGGYTF. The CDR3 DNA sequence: TGTGCCAGCAGCCCCCCAGGGGGTCTGGGTGGCTACACCTTC.

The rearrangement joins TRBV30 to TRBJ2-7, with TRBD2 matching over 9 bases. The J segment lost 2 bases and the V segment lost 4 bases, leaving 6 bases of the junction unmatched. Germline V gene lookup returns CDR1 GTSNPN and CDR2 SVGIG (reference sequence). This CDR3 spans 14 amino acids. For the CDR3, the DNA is TGTGCCTGGAACAGCGGGGGGCACACCTACGAGCAGTACTTC. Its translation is CAWNSGGHTYEQYF.

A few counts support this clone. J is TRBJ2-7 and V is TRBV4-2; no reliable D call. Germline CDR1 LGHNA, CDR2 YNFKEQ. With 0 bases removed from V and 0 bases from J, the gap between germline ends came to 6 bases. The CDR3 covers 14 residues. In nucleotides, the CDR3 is TGTGCCAGCAGCCAAGAGGCCAACTCCTACGAGCAGTACTTC. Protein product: CASSQEANSYEQYF.

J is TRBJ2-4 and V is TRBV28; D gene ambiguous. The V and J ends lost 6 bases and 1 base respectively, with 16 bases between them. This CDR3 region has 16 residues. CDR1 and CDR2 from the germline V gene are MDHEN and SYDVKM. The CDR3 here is CASRSDLTSAKNIQYF. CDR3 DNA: TGTGCCAGCAGATCCGACCTAACGTCGGCCAAAAACATTCAGTACTTC.

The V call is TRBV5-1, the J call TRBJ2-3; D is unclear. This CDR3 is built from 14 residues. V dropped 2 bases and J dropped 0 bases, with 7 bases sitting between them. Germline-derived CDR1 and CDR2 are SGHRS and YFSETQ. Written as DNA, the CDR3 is TGCGCCAGCAGCTTTCTATCTAGCACAGATACGCAGTATTTT. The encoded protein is CASSFLSSTDTQYF. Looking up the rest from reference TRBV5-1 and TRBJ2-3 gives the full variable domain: KAGVTQTPRYLIKTRGQQVTLSCSPISGHRSVSWYQQTPGQGLQFLFEYFSETQRNKGNFPGRFSGRQFSNSRSEMNVSTLELGDSALYLCASSFLSSTDTQYFGPGTRLTVL.

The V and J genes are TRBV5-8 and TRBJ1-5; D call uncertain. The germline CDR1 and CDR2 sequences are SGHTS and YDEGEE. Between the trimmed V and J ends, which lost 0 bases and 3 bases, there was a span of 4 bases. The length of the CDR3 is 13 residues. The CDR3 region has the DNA TGTGCCAGCAGCTTGGGGCCCAATCAGCCCCAGCATTTT. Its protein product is CASSLGPNQPQHF. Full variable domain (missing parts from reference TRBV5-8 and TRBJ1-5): EAGVTQSPTHLIKTRGQQATLRCSPISGHTSVYWYQQALGLGLQFLLWYDEGEERNRGNFPPRFSGRQFPNYSSELNVNALELEDSALYLCASSLGPNQPQHFGDGTRLSIL.

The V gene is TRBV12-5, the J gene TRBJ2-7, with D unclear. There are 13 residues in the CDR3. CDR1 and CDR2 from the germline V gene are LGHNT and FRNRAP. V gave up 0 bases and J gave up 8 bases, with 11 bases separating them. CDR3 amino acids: CASGLVNLDKQYF. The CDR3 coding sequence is TGTGCTAGTGGTTTGGTAAATTTGGATAAGCAGTACTTC.

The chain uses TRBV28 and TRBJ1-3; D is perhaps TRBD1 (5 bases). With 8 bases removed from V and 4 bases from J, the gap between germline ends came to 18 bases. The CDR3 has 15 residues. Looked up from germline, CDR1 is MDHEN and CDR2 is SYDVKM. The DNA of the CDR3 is TGTGCCAGCCTTACTCCCGGGTGGGGGGGAAACACCATATATTTT. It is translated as CASLTPGWGGNTIYF.

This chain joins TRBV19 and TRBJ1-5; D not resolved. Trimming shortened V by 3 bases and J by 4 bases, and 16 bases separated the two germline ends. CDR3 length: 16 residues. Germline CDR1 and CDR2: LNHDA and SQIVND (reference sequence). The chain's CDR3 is CASSIAHGRGNQPQHF. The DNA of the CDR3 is TGTGCCAGTAGTATCGCACATGGGCGAGGTAATCAGCCCCAGCATTTT.

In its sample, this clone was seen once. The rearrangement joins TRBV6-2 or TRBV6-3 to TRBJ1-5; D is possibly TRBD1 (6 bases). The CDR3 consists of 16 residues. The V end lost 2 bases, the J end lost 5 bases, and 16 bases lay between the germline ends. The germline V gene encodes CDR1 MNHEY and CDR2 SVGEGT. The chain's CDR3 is CASSYNPDRLDQPQHF. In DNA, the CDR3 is TGTGCCAGCAGTTACAATCCGGACAGACTGGATCAGCCCCAGCATTTT.

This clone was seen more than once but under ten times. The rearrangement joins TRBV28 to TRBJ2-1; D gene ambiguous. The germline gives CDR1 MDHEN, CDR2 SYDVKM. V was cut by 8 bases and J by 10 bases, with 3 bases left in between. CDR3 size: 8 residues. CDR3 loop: CASGEQFF. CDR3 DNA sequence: TGTGCCAGCGGGGAGCAGTTCTTC.

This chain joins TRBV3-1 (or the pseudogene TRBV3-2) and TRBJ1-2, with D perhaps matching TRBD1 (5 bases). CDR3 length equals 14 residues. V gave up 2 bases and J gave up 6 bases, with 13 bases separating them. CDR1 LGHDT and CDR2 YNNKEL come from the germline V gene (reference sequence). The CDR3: CASSQLQGRHGYTF. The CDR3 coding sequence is TGTGCCAGCAGCCAACTCCAGGGCCGCCATGGCTACACCTTC.

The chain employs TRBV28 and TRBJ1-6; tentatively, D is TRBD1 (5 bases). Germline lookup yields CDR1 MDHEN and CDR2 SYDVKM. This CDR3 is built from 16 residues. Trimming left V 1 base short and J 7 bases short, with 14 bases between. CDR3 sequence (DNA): TGTGCCAGCAGTTTATTGCCAGGGATGGGGAATTCACCCCTCCACTTT. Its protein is CASSLLPGMGNSPLHF.

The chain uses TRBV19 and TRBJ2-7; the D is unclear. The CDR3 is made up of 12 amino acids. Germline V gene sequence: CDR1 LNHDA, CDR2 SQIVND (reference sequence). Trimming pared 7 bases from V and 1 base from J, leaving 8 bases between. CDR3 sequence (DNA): TGTGCCAGTAAACCCGGGTCCTACGAGCAGTACTTC. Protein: CASKPGSYEQYF.

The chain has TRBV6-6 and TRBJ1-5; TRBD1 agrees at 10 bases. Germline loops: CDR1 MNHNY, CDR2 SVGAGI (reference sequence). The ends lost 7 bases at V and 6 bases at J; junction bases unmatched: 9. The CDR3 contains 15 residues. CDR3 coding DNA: TGTGCCAGCACCGGGGGACAGGGGAAATTTCAGCCCCAGCATTTT. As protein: CASTGGQGKFQPQHF.

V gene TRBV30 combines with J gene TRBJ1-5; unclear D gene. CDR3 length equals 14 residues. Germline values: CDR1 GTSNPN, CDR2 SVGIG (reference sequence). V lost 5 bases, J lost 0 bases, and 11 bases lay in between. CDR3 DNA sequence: TGTGCCTGGGCTAGGGCTTCTAGCAATCAGCCCCAGCATTTT. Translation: CAWARASSNQPQHF.

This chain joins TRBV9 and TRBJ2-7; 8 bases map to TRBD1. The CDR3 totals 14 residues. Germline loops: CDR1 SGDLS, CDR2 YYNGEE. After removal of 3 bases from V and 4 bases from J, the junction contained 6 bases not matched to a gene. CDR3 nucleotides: TGTGCCAGCAGCGCGGCAGGGGGCGTTTACGAGCAGTACTTC. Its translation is CASSAAGGVYEQYF.

This CDR3 reads CASSPQDGYSYEQYF. In DNA, the CDR3 is TGTGCCAGTAGTCCCCAGGACGGTTACTCCTACGAGCAGTACTTC. This chain connects TRBV19 to TRBJ2-7; no definite D call. Germline CDR1 and CDR2: LNHDA and SQIVND (reference sequence). V was shortened by 5 bases and J by 0 bases, with 14 bases between the two germline ends. The CDR3 spans 15 residues.

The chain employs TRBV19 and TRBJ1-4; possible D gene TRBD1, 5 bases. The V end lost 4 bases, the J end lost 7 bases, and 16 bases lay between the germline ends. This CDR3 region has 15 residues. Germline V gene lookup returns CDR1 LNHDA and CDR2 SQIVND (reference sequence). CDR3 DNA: TGTGCCAGTAGTAGAACAGGTGCTTTGGGTGAAAAACTGTTTTTT. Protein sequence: CASSRTGALGEKLFF.

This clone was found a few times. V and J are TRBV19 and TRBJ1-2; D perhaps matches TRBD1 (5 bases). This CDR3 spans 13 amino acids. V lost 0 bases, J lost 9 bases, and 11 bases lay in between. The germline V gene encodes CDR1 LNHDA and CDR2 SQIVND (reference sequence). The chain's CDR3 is CASSIDLRGSYTF. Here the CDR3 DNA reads TGTGCCAGTAGTATAGATTTGCGGGGGAGCTACACCTTC.

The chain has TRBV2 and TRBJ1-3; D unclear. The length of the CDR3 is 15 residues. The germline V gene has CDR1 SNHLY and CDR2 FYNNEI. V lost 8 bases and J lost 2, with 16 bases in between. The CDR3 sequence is CASSKGVGAGNTIYF. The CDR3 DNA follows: TGTGCCAGCTCAAAAGGAGTGGGTGCTGGAAACACCATATATTTT.